This TCR beta chain was profiled in a study of T cell repertoires in cytomegalovirus infection. Study details: Indications of both CMV infection and matching HLA type were provided by public TCR beta signatures. Findings of the study overall: Clonotype analysis showed dominance of the ex vivo response by HLA-C-restricted CMV-specific TCR beta clonotypes. Identification of carriers of CMV plus the relevant HLA was performed using cumulative public TCR beta family frequency.

The table lists this clonotype with many counts. Antigen specificity is unknown. Via MiXCR, TCRdb re-called the reads, giving one row per CDR3 protein. The top ten clones hold approximately 30% of a sample with around 100,000 distinct CDR3 sequences, about 9.5% of them seen once. What was sequenced was PBMCs, sequenced either directly or after in vitro stimulation (not recorded which). The receptor's source is a human donor in good health (CMV status not recorded). Some clones in this sample may be carry-over from other donors' samples.

DNA for the CDR3: TGTGCCAGCAGTGGCCGACGGACTAACTATGGCTACACCTTC. Its protein product is CASSGRRTNYGYTF. J is TRBJ1-2 and V is TRBV2, with D unresolved. The germline gives CDR1 SNHLY, CDR2 FYNNEI. V lost 4 bases and J 0 bases, leaving 9 bases between the germline ends. The CDR3 covers 14 residues.